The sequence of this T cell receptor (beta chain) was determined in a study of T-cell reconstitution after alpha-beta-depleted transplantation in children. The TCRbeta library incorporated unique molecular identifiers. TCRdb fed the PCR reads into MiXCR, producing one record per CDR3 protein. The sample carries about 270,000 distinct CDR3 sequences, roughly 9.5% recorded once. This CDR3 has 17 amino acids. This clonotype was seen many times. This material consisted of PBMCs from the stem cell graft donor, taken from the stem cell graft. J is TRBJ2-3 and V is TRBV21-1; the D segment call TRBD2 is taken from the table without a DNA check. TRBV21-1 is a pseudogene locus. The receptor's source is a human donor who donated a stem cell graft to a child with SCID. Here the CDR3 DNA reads TGTGCCAGCAGCAAAACTGGGACTAGAGATAGCACAGATACGCAGTATTTT. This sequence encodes CASSKTGTRDSTDTQYF.